This TCR beta chain derives from a study of blood T cell repertoires in COVID-19. TCRdb's copy holds only in-frame clones and misses some; the assay was immunoSEQ multiplex PCR. Found here are 350,000 or so clones, about 91% of them singletons; the top ten hold about 1.5%. Deletions cut 1 base from V and 5 bases from J, with 14 bases between. The CDR3 is made up of 15 amino acids. Germline CDR1 is LGHDT and CDR2 is YNNKEL (reference sequence). The sequence derives from a woman aged 25 to 39 with COVID-19, enrolled during active disease. The source material was peripheral blood. The V gene is TRBV3-1 (or the pseudogene TRBV3-2), the J gene TRBJ2-5, with unresolved D. The CDR3 bases are TGTGCCAGCAGCCAAGTTGCGACATCGACGGAGACCCAGTACTTC. This gives the protein CASSQVATSTETQYF.